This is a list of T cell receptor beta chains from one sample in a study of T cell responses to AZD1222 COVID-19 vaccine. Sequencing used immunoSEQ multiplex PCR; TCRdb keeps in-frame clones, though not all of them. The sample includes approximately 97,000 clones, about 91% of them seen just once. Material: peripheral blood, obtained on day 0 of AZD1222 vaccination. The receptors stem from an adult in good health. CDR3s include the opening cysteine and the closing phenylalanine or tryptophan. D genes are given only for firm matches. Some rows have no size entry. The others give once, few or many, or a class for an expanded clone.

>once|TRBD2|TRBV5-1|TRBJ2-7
TGCGCCAGCAGCTTGGAGGCAGGGAGGGGCGAGCAGTACTTC
CASSLEAGRGEQYF
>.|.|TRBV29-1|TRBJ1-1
TGCAGCGCAAATGTCGGGGGGGGAGCTTTCTTT
CSANVGGGAFF
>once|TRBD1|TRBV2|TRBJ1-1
TGTGCCAGCAACCAACAGGGGAGAGGGAACACTGAAGCTTTCTTT
CASNQQGRGNTEAFF
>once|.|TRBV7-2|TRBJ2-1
TGTGCCAGCAGCTCGCTTGCGGGCCGCAATGAGCAGTTCTTC
CASSSLAGRNEQFF
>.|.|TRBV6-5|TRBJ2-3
TGTGCCAGCAGAGAGGGACACCCGGATACGCAGTATTTT
CASREGHPDTQYF
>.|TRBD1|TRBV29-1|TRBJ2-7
TGCAGCGTTGCGGACAGGGCCACCTACGAGCAGTACTTC
CSVADRATYEQYF
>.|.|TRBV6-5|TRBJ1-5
TGTGCCAGCAGTACTAGCAATCAGCCCCAGCATTTT
CASSTSNQPQHF
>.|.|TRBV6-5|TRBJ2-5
TGTGCCAGCAGTTACCGGAGTGGAGAGACCCAGTACTTC
CASSYRSGETQYF
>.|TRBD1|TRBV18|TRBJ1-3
TGTGCCAGCTCACCACGGGGACAGGGGGCCTCTGGAAACACCATATATTTT
CASSPRGQGASGNTIYF
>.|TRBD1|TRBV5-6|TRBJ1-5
TGTGCCAGCAGCTGGGGACAGGGGACTAGCAATCAGCCCCAGCATTTT
CASSWGQGTSNQPQHF
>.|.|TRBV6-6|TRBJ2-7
TGTGCCAGCAGTGCCACCGGGCCCCTTTTCTACGAGCAGTACTTC
CASSATGPLFYEQYF
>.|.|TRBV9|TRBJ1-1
TGTGCCAGCAGAGGGATGAACACTGAAGCTTTCTTT
CASRGMNTEAFF
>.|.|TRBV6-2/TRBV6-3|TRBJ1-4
TGTGCCAGCAGTTTCGGGAGGAATGAAAAACTGTTTTTT
CASSFGRNEKLFF
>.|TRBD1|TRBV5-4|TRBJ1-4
TGTGCCAGCAGCCCGCCCAGGGGGCGGTATGAAAAACTGTTTTTT
CASSPPRGRYEKLFF
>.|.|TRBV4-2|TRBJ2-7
TGTGCCAGCAGCCAAGACAGGGCTGCCTACGAGCAGTACTTC
CASSQDRAAYEQYF
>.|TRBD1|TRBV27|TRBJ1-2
TGTGCCAGCAGTCGGCATCGACAGGGGGGCTATGGCTACACCTTC
CASSRHRQGGYGYTF
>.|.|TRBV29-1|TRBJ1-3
TGCAGCGTTGAAGTCCCATTCAGTGGAAACACCATATATTTT
CSVEVPFSGNTIYF
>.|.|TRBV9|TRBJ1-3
TGTGCCAGCAGCGTAGCTCTCCCTCCTGGAAACACCATATATTTT
CASSVALPPGNTIYF
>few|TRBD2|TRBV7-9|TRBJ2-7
TGTGCCAGCAGCTTACTAGCGGGGGGAATTCACTACGAGCAGTACTTC
CASSLLAGGIHYEQYF
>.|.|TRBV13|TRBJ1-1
TGTGCCAGCAGCTTAAGGGGGATCACTGAAGCTTTCTTT
CASSLRGITEAFF
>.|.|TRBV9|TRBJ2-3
TGTGCCAGCAGCGAGGGGGGGTTTCCAGATACGCAGTATTTT
CASSEGGFPDTQYF
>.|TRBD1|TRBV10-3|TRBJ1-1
TGTGCCATCAGGACCGGACAGGGGTCCCCTGAAGCTTTCTTT
CAIRTGQGSPEAFF
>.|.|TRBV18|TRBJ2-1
TGTGCCAGCTCGCCGGACGGAAAGGGGCAGTTCTTC
CASSPDGKGQFF
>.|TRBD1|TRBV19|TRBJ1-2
TGTGCCAGTAGTATCCGGGACAGGATAAACTATGGCTACACCTTC
CASSIRDRINYGYTF
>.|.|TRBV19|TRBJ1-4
TGTGCCAGTACAACAGGACAGCTCGAAAAACTGTTTTTT
CASTTGQLEKLFF
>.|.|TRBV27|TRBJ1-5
TGTGCCAGCAGCCCCTTTAGGGCAGGCCGGGCGCCCCAGCATTTT
CASSPFRAGRAPQHF
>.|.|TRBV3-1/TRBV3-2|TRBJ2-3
TGTGCCAGCAGCCTCCGGGTGGGAGGCACAGATACGCAGTATTTT
CASSLRVGGTDTQYF
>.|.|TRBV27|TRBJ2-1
TGTGCCAGCAGTGTTACTAGCAGGGCGACAAAATACAATGAGCAGTTCTTC
CASSVTSRATKYNEQFF
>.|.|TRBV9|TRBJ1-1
TGTGCCAGCAGCGTAATACTGAACACTGAAGCTTTCTTT
CASSVILNTEAFF
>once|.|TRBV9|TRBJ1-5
TGTGCCAGCAGCGGAGATGGGAAAGGAAAGCCCCAGCATTTT
CASSGDGKGKPQHF
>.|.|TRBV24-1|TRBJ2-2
TGTGCCACCAGTGGGGGCACCGGGGAGCTGTTTTTT
CATSGGTGELFF
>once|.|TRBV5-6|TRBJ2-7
TGTGCCAGCAGCGCGAGCTCCTACGAGCAGTACTTC
CASSASSYEQYF
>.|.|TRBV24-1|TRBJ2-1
TGTGCCACCAGTGAGGCGGGTTATGAGCAGTTCTTC
CATSEAGYEQFF
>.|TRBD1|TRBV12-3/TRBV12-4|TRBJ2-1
TGTGCCAGCAGCCCAGGGGGGGGACAGGGGCTCTTC
CASSPGGGQGLF
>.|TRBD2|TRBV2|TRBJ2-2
TGTGCCAGCAGTGGACTAGCGGAAACCGGGGAGCTGTTTTTT
CASSGLAETGELFF
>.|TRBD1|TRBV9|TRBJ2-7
TGTGCCAGCAGCCAAGGGGACAGCTCCTACGAGCAGTACTTC
CASSQGDSSYEQYF
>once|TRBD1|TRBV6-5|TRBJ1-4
TGTGCCAGCAGCCCCCTAGGACAGGTTAATGAAAAACTGTTTTTT
CASSPLGQVNEKLFF
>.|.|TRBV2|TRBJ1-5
TGTGCCAGCACTACGGGGGATCAGCCCCAGCATTTT
CASTTGDQPQHF
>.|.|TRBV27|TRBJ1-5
TGTGCCAGCAGTACGTGGGGCAATCAGCCCCAGCATTTT
CASSTWGNQPQHF
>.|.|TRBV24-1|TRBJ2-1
TGTGCCACCAGCCAGACGGGAGCAACCTACAATGAGCAGTTCTTC
CATSQTGATYNEQFF